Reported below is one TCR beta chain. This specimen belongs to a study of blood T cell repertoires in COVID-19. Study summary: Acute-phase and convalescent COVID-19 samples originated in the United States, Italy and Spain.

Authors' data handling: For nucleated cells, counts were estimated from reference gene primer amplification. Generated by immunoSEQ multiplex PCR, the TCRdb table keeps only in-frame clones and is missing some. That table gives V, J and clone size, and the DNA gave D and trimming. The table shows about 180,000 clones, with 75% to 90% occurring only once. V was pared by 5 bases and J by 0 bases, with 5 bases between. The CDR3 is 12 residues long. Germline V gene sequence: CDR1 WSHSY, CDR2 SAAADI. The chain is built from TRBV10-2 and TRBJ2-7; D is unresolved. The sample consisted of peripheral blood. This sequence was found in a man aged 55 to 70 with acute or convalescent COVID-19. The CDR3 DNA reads TGCGCCAGCAGTCTGAGCTCCTACGAGCAGTACTTC. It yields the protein CASSLSSYEQYF.